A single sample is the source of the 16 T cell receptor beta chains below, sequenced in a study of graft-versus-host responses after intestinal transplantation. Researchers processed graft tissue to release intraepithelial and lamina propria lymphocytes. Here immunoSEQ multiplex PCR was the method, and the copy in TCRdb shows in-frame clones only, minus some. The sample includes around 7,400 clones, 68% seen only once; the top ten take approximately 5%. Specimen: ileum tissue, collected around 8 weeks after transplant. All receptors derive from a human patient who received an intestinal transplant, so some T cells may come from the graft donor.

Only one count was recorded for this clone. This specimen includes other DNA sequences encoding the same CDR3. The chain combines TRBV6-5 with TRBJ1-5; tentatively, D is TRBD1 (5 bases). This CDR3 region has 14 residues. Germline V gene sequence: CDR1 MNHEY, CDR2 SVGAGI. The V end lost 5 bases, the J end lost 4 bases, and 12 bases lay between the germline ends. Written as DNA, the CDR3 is TGTGCCAGCAGTCCTCGGGGGGGGAATCAGCCCCAGCATTTT. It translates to CASSPRGGNQPQHF.

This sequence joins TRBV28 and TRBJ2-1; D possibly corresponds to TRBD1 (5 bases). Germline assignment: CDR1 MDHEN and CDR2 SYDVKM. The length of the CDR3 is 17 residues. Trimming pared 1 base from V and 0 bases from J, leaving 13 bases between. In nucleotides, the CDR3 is TGTGCCAGCAGTTTATACCCAGGGTCGAGCTCCTACAATGAGCAGTTCTTC. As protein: CASSLYPGSSSYNEQFF.

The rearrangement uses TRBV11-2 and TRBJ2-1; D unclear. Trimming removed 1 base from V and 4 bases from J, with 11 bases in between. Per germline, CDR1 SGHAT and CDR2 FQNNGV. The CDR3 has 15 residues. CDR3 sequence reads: CASSLGLVDYNEQFF. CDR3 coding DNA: TGTGCCAGCAGCTTAGGCCTAGTAGATTACAATGAGCAGTTCTTC.

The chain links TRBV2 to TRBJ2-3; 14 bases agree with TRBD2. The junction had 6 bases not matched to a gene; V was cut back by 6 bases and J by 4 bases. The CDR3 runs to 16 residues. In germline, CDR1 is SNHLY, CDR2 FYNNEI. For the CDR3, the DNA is TGTGCCAGCAGATCCGGACTAGCGGGGGGCGCAGATACGCAGTATTTT. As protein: CASRSGLAGGADTQYF.

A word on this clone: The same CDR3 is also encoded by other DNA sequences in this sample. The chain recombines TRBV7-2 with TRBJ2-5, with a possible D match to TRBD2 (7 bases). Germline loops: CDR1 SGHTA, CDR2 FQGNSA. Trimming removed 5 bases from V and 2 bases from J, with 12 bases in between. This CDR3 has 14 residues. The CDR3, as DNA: TGTGCCAGCAGCGGGGGGGGGCCTCAAGAGACCCAGTACTTC. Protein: CASSGGGPQETQYF.

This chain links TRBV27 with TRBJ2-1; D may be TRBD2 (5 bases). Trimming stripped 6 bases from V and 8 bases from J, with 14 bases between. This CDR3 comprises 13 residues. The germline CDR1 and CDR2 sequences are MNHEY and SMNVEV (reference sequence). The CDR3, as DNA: TGTGCCAGCAGCCCGTGGGCCGGGGATGAGCAGTTCTTC. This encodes CASSPWAGDEQFF.

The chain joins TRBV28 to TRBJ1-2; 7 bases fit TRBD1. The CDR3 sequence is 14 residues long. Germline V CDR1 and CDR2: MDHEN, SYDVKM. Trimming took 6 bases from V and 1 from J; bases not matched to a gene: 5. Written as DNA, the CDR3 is TGTGCCAGCAGCCCGGGACAGATTAACTATGGCTACACCTTC. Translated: CASSPGQINYGYTF.

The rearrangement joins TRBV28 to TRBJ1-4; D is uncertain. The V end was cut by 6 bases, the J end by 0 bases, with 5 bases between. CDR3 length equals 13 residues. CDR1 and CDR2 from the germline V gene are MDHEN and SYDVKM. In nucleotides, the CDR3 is TGTGCCAGCAGAGACACAACTAATGAAAAACTGTTTTTT. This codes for CASRDTTNEKLFF.

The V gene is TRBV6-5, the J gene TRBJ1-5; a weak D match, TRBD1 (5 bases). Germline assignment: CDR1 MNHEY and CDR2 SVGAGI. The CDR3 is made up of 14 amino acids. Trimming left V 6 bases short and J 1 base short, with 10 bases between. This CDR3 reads CASRAAGSNQPQHF. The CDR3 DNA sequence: TGTGCCAGCAGGGCTGCAGGGAGCAATCAGCCCCAGCATTTT.

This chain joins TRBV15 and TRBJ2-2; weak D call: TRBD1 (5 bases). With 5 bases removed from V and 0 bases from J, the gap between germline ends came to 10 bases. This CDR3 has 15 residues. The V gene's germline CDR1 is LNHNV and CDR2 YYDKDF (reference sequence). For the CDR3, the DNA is TGTGCCACCAGCCTAGACAGTTCGAACACCGGGGAGCTGTTTTTT. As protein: CATSLDSSNTGELFF.

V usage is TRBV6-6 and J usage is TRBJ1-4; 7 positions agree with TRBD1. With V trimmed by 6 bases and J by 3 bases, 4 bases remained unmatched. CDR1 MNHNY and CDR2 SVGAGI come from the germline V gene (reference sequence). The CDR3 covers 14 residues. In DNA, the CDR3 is TGTGCCAGCAGCCAGACAGGGCCTAATGAAAAACTGTTTTTT. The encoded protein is CASSQTGPNEKLFF.

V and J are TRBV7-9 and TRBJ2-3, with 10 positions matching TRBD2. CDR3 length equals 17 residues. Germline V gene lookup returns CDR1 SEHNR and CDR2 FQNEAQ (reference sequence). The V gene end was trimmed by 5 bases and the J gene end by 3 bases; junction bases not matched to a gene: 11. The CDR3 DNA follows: TGTGCCAGCAGCCCCAATGGAGGGGGACTAGCGACAGATACGCAGTATTTT. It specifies CASSPNGGGLATDTQYF.

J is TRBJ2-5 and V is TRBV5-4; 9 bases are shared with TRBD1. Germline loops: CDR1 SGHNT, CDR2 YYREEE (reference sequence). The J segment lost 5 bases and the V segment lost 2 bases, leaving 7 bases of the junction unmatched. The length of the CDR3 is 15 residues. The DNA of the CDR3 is TGTGCCAGCAGCTTAACACAGGGGGCCGGGGAGACCCAGTACTTC. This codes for CASSLTQGAGETQYF. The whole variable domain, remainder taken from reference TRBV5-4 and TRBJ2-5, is ETGVTQSPTHLIKTRGQQVTLRCSSQSGHNTVSWYQQALGQGPQFIFQYYREEENGRGNFPPRFSGLQFPNYSSELNVNALELDDSALYLCASSLTQGAGETQYFGPGTRLLVL.

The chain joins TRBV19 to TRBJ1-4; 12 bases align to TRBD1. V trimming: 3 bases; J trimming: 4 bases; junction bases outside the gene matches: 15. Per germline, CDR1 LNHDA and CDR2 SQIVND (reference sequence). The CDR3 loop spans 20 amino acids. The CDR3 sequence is CASSMEAPTGTGGYNEKLFF. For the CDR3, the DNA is TGTGCCAGTAGTATGGAGGCCCCAACCGGGACAGGGGGCTATAATGAAAAACTGTTTTTT.

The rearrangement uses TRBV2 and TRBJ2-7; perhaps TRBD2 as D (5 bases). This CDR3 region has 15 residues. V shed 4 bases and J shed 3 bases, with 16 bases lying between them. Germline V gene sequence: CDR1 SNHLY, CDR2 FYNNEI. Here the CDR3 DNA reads TGTGCCAGCAGTGGACCTGAGGGTGAGAACTACGAGCAGTACGTC. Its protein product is CASSGPEGENYEQYV.

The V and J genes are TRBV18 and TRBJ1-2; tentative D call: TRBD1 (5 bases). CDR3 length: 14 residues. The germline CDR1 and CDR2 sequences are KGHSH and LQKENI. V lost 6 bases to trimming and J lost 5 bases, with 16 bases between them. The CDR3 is CASSPTGALYGYTF. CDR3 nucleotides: TGTGCCAGCTCCCCCACAGGAGCCCTTTATGGCTACACCTTC.